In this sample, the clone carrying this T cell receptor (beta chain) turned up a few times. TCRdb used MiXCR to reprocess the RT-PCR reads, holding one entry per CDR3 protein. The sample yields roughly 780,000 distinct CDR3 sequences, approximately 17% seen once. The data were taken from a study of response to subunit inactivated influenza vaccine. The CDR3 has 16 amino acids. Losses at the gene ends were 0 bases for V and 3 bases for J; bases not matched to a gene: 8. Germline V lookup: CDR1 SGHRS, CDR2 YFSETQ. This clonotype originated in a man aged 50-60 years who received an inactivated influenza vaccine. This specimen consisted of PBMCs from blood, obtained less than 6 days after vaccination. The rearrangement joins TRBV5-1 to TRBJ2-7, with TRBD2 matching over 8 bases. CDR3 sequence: CASSLGGSGDFYEQYF. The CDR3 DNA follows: TGCGCCAGCAGCTTGGGAGGTAGCGGGGATTTCTACGAGCAGTACTTC.